These T cell receptor beta chains were read from a single sample in a study of blood T cell repertoires in COVID-19. Data came from immunoSEQ multiplex PCR; TCRdb stores just in-frame clones and leaves some out. This repertoire shows 200,000 to 300,000 clones, approximately 88% found once; its top ten account for approximately 2.5%. Sequenced material: PBMCs or T cells enriched from blood (not recorded which). These receptors originate from a woman between 40 and 55 years old with acute COVID-19. Each CDR3 is given with its conserved first and last residue. The order of the fields is clone size, J gene, D gene, V gene, CDR3 DNA, CDR3 protein. The D gene is left open where the match is weak. The size entry is marked missing in some rows and otherwise reads once, few, many or a size class.

abundance: -
j_gene: TRBJ1-1
d_gene: -
v_gene: TRBV19
CDR3nt: TGTGCCAGTAGCCCGAGGACAGCCACCGACGGAGCTTTCTTT
CDR3aa: CASSPRTATDGAFF

abundance: -
j_gene: TRBJ1-1
d_gene: -
v_gene: TRBV6-1
CDR3nt: TGTGCCAGCAGTGAACAAACAGGGCAGCATGCTGAAGCTTTCTTT
CDR3aa: CASSEQTGQHAEAFF

abundance: -
j_gene: TRBJ1-3
d_gene: TRBD1
v_gene: TRBV9
CDR3nt: TGTGCCAGCAGCGCATCAGGGGGCTCTGGAAACACCATATATTTT
CDR3aa: CASSASGGSGNTIYF

abundance: -
j_gene: TRBJ1-2
d_gene: TRBD1
v_gene: TRBV7-8
CDR3nt: TGTGCCAGCAGCTTAGAAACCGGGACAGGGAACGGCTACACCTTC
CDR3aa: CASSLETGTGNGYTF

abundance: -
j_gene: TRBJ1-4
d_gene: -
v_gene: TRBV28
CDR3nt: TGTGCCAGCAGTTTTCAATGGGGGACTGCAACTAATGAAAAACTGTTTTTT
CDR3aa: CASSFQWGTATNEKLFF

abundance: -
j_gene: TRBJ1-3
d_gene: -
v_gene: TRBV7-2
CDR3nt: TGTGCCAGCAGCTTAGTCCTGGAGGGGAACACCATATATTTT
CDR3aa: CASSLVLEGNTIYF

abundance: -
j_gene: TRBJ2-1
d_gene: -
v_gene: TRBV7-9
CDR3nt: TGTGCCAGCAGCTTAATCCCAAATGAGCAGTTCTTC
CDR3aa: CASSLIPNEQFF

abundance: -
j_gene: TRBJ2-2
d_gene: -
v_gene: TRBV7-7
CDR3nt: TGTGCTAGCAGCTTAGAAGTGGGCCGGAACACCGGGGAGCTGTTTTTT
CDR3aa: CASSLEVGRNTGELFF

abundance: -
j_gene: TRBJ1-1
d_gene: -
v_gene: TRBV5-6
CDR3nt: TGTGCCAGCGCGGGGATCACTGAAGCTTTCTTT
CDR3aa: CASAGITEAFF

abundance: -
j_gene: TRBJ2-7
d_gene: -
v_gene: TRBV2
CDR3nt: TGTGCCAGCGAGGAGGTACTCTACGAGCAGTACTTC
CDR3aa: CASEEVLYEQYF

abundance: -
j_gene: TRBJ1-4
d_gene: TRBD1
v_gene: TRBV6-6
CDR3nt: TGTGCCAGCAGTTACTCGACAGGGGGGAATGAAAAACTGTTTTTT
CDR3aa: CASSYSTGGNEKLFF

abundance: few
j_gene: TRBJ1-6
d_gene: -
v_gene: TRBV3-1/TRBV3-2
CDR3nt: TGTGCCAGCAGCCAAGATTGTCAGGCCGGTAATTCACCCCTCCACTTT
CDR3aa: CASSQDCQAGNSPLHF

abundance: -
j_gene: TRBJ1-2
d_gene: TRBD1
v_gene: TRBV19
CDR3nt: TGTGCCAGTAGTATTGGGGACAGGGTAGGCGGCTACACCTTC
CDR3aa: CASSIGDRVGGYTF

abundance: -
j_gene: TRBJ2-7
d_gene: TRBD1
v_gene: TRBV29-1
CDR3nt: TGCAGCGTCTTGGGGACAGCTTTCTACGAGCAGTACTTC
CDR3aa: CSVLGTAFYEQYF

abundance: -
j_gene: TRBJ2-2
d_gene: TRBD2
v_gene: TRBV30
CDR3nt: TGTGCCTGGGAACGGATAGCGGGAGTCGACACCGGGGAGCTGTTTTTT
CDR3aa: CAWERIAGVDTGELFF

abundance: -
j_gene: TRBJ2-5
d_gene: TRBD1
v_gene: TRBV29-1
CDR3nt: TGCAGCGCCAGGACAGGGGAAGAGACCCAGTACTTC
CDR3aa: CSARTGEETQYF

abundance: -
j_gene: TRBJ1-2
d_gene: TRBD1
v_gene: TRBV6-1
CDR3nt: TGTGCCAGCAGTGAATCCCCAGGGGGCGGCCCCACTCTCTATGGCTACACCTTC
CDR3aa: CASSESPGGGPTLYGYTF

abundance: -
j_gene: TRBJ2-2
d_gene: -
v_gene: TRBV4-1
CDR3nt: TGCGCCAGCAGCCAACAAATCTACGCCGGGGAGCTGTTTTTT
CDR3aa: CASSQQIYAGELFF

abundance: -
j_gene: TRBJ1-5
d_gene: TRBD1
v_gene: TRBV24-1
CDR3nt: TGTGCCACCGCACCACAGGGGCTCTATCAGCCCCAGCATTTT
CDR3aa: CATAPQGLYQPQHF

abundance: -
j_gene: TRBJ2-7
d_gene: TRBD1
v_gene: TRBV27
CDR3nt: TGTGCCAGCAGTTCTCAACAGGGGAATCTCTACGAGCAGTACTTC
CDR3aa: CASSSQQGNLYEQYF

abundance: once
j_gene: TRBJ1-4
d_gene: -
v_gene: TRBV7-9
CDR3nt: TGTGCCAGCAGCTTAGGGCAGGGCACTGAAAAACTGTTTTTT
CDR3aa: CASSLGQGTEKLFF

abundance: -
j_gene: TRBJ2-3
d_gene: TRBD2
v_gene: TRBV6-4
CDR3nt: TGTGCCAGCGGCCTAGCGGGAGGGAGCACAGATACGCAGTATTTT
CDR3aa: CASGLAGGSTDTQYF

abundance: -
j_gene: TRBJ1-3
d_gene: -
v_gene: TRBV19
CDR3nt: TGTGCCAGTAGTACCTACCCCGGACGCAGCGGGTACTCTGGAAACACCATATATTTT
CDR3aa: CASSTYPGRSGYSGNTIYF

abundance: -
j_gene: TRBJ2-7
d_gene: -
v_gene: TRBV7-8
CDR3nt: TGTGCCAGTAGCCGGGGAGAGACCTACGAGCAGTACTTC
CDR3aa: CASSRGETYEQYF

abundance: -
j_gene: TRBJ1-1
d_gene: -
v_gene: TRBV5-1
CDR3nt: TGCGCCAGCAGCTTACGGGGGAACACTGAAGCTTTCTTT
CDR3aa: CASSLRGNTEAFF

abundance: -
j_gene: TRBJ2-5
d_gene: -
v_gene: TRBV7-2
CDR3nt: TGTGCCAGCAGCCTTGGGGGCACTCAAGAGACCCAGTACTTC
CDR3aa: CASSLGGTQETQYF

abundance: -
j_gene: TRBJ2-5
d_gene: TRBD2
v_gene: TRBV5-1
CDR3nt: TGCGCCAGCAGAGGGCTAGCGGGAGGGCCGGGACAAGAGACCCAGTACTTC
CDR3aa: CASRGLAGGPGQETQYF

abundance: -
j_gene: TRBJ1-1
d_gene: TRBD1
v_gene: TRBV5-5
CDR3nt: TGTGCCAGCAGCTTGTCGCGACAGGGGCAGGGTGAAGCTTTCTTT
CDR3aa: CASSLSRQGQGEAFF

abundance: -
j_gene: TRBJ2-1
d_gene: -
v_gene: TRBV19
CDR3nt: TGTGCCAGTAGTATAGATCAGGAGGGAGAGCAGTTCTTC
CDR3aa: CASSIDQEGEQFF

abundance: once
j_gene: TRBJ1-4
d_gene: TRBD1
v_gene: TRBV4-3
CDR3nt: TGCGCCAGCAGCCAAGGACAGGGGGCACGTAGTGAAAAACTGTTTTTT
CDR3aa: CASSQGQGARSEKLFF

abundance: -
j_gene: TRBJ2-5
d_gene: TRBD1
v_gene: TRBV7-8
CDR3nt: TGTGCCAGCAGTCCTCCCCCCGGGACAGGACAAGAGACCCAGTACTTC
CDR3aa: CASSPPPGTGQETQYF

abundance: once
j_gene: TRBJ2-5
d_gene: -
v_gene: TRBV6-2/TRBV6-3
CDR3nt: TGTGCCAGCAGTCCCGGGACTGGACAAGAGACCCAGTACTTC
CDR3aa: CASSPGTGQETQYF

abundance: few
j_gene: TRBJ1-5
d_gene: TRBD1
v_gene: TRBV4-3
CDR3nt: TGCGCCAGCAGCCAGGGACAGAAGCAGCCCCAGCATTTT
CDR3aa: CASSQGQKQPQHF

abundance: -
j_gene: TRBJ1-2
d_gene: TRBD1
v_gene: TRBV2
CDR3nt: TGTGCCAGCAGAGGGACAGGGCTTTTCTATGGCTACACCTTC
CDR3aa: CASRGTGLFYGYTF

abundance: -
j_gene: TRBJ2-3
d_gene: -
v_gene: TRBV27
CDR3nt: TGTGCCAGCAGTTTTGGGGGGGCGCAGGTTACGCAGTATTTT
CDR3aa: CASSFGGAQVTQYF

abundance: -
j_gene: TRBJ1-1
d_gene: TRBD1
v_gene: TRBV2
CDR3nt: TGTGCCAGCAGTGAAATCGGACAGGGGGCGAGCACTGAAGCTTTCTTT
CDR3aa: CASSEIGQGASTEAFF

abundance: -
j_gene: TRBJ2-7
d_gene: TRBD1
v_gene: TRBV15
CDR3nt: TGTGCCACCAGCGCGGAGACAGGGATCTACGAGCAGTACTTC
CDR3aa: CATSAETGIYEQYF

abundance: -
j_gene: TRBJ1-2
d_gene: TRBD1
v_gene: TRBV28
CDR3nt: TGTGCCAGCAGTTTGGCGGGACAGCGAGCTAACTATGGCTACACCTTC
CDR3aa: CASSLAGQRANYGYTF

abundance: -
j_gene: TRBJ1-1
d_gene: TRBD1
v_gene: TRBV2
CDR3nt: TGTGCCAGCAGGGAGTGGACAGGCCCGGGCGAAGCTTTCTTT
CDR3aa: CASREWTGPGEAFF

abundance: -
j_gene: TRBJ2-7
d_gene: -
v_gene: TRBV14
CDR3nt: TGTGCCAGCAGCCAAGACCAGGCCCCCGAGCAGTACTTC
CDR3aa: CASSQDQAPEQYF

abundance: -
j_gene: TRBJ1-6
d_gene: -
v_gene: TRBV24-1
CDR3nt: TGTGCCACCAGTGATTCGAAGGGAGGCTCACCCCTCCACTTT
CDR3aa: CATSDSKGGSPLHF

abundance: -
j_gene: TRBJ1-1
d_gene: -
v_gene: TRBV5-1
CDR3nt: TGCGCCAGCAGCGGTACAAGGAACACTGAAGCTTTCTTT
CDR3aa: CASSGTRNTEAFF

abundance: -
j_gene: TRBJ1-2
d_gene: -
v_gene: TRBV5-1
CDR3nt: TGCGCCAGCAGATCAGTAAACTATGGCTACACCTTC
CDR3aa: CASRSVNYGYTF

abundance: -
j_gene: TRBJ1-4
d_gene: -
v_gene: TRBV6-6
CDR3nt: TGTGCCAGCAGTTTGTACAGGGCGGCAGAAAAACTGTTTTTT
CDR3aa: CASSLYRAAEKLFF

abundance: few
j_gene: TRBJ2-1
d_gene: TRBD2
v_gene: TRBV3-1/TRBV3-2
CDR3nt: TGTGCCAGCAGCCAGGATCTAGCGGGAGGATCCAATGAGCAGTTCTTC
CDR3aa: CASSQDLAGGSNEQFF

abundance: -
j_gene: TRBJ1-6
d_gene: TRBD1
v_gene: TRBV5-1
CDR3nt: TGCGCCAGCAGCTTAGGTAACAGGGGGTTCGGCTATAATTCACCCCTCCACTTT
CDR3aa: CASSLGNRGFGYNSPLHF

abundance: -
j_gene: TRBJ1-6
d_gene: -
v_gene: TRBV4-1
CDR3nt: TGCGCCAGCAGCCAAGATTCGGGGGGACTCTATAATTCACCCCTCCACTTT
CDR3aa: CASSQDSGGLYNSPLHF

abundance: -
j_gene: TRBJ1-6
d_gene: TRBD1
v_gene: TRBV12-3/TRBV12-4
CDR3nt: TGTGCCAGCAGTTGGGACAGGCTGCCACCCCTCCACTTT
CDR3aa: CASSWDRLPPLHF

abundance: -
j_gene: TRBJ2-3
d_gene: TRBD1
v_gene: TRBV7-8
CDR3nt: TGTGCCAGCAGCTTAGAGAGGTCAGGGGGAAACACAGATACGCAGTATTTT
CDR3aa: CASSLERSGGNTDTQYF

abundance: -
j_gene: TRBJ2-2
d_gene: TRBD1
v_gene: TRBV24-1
CDR3nt: TGTGCCACCAGTGATCCCCTGAGACAGGGGGCGCGAACCGGGGAGCTGTTTTTT
CDR3aa: CATSDPLRQGARTGELFF

abundance: -
j_gene: TRBJ1-1
d_gene: TRBD1
v_gene: TRBV6-5
CDR3nt: TGTGCCAGCAGTTTCCACCCCAGGGACAGGGCGAAAGCTTTCTTT
CDR3aa: CASSFHPRDRAKAFF

abundance: few
j_gene: TRBJ1-3
d_gene: -
v_gene: TRBV5-1
CDR3nt: TGCGCCAGCAGCTTACGGGGGGCTGGAAACACCATATATTTT
CDR3aa: CASSLRGAGNTIYF

abundance: few
j_gene: TRBJ2-1
d_gene: -
v_gene: TRBV7-2
CDR3nt: TGTGCCAGCAGCTTAAGAGGCCCCTACAATGAGCAGTTCTTC
CDR3aa: CASSLRGPYNEQFF

abundance: -
j_gene: TRBJ1-1
d_gene: -
v_gene: TRBV6-2/TRBV6-3
CDR3nt: TGTGCCAGCAGTTACTCACTGGGTCAGGGTATGACTGAAGCTTTCTTT
CDR3aa: CASSYSLGQGMTEAFF

abundance: -
j_gene: TRBJ1-5
d_gene: TRBD1
v_gene: TRBV5-1
CDR3nt: TGCGCCAACCATTCCGGGACAGGGTCTAGCAATCAGCCCCAGCATTTT
CDR3aa: CANHSGTGSSNQPQHF

abundance: few
j_gene: TRBJ1-4
d_gene: TRBD1
v_gene: TRBV5-1
CDR3nt: TGCGCCAGCGCCACGCAGGGGGCTAATGAAAAACTGTTTTTT
CDR3aa: CASATQGANEKLFF